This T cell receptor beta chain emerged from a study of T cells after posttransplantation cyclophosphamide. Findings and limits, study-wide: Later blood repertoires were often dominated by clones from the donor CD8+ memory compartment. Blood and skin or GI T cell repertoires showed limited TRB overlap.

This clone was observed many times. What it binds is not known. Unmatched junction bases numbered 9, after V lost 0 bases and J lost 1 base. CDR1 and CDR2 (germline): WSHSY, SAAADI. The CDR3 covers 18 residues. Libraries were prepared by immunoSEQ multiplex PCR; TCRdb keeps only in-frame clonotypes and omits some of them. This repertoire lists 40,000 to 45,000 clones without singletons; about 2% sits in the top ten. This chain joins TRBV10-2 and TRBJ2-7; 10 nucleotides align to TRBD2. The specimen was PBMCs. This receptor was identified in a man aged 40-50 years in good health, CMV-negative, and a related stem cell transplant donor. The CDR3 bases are TGCGCCAGCAGTGAGTCCCAAACTAGCGGGATTAGGTCCTACGAGCAGTACTTC. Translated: CASSESQTSGIRSYEQYF.